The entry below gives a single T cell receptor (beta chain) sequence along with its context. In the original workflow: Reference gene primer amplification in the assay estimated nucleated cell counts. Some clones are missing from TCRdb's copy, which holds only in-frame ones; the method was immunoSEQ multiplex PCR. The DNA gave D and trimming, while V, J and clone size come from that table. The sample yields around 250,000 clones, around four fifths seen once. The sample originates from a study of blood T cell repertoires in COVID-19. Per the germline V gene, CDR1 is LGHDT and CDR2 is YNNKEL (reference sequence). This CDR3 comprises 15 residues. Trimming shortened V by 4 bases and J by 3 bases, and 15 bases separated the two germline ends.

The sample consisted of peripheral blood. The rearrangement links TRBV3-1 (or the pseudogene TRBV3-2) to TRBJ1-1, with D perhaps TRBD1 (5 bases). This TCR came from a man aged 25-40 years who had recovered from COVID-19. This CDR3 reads CASSRLWQGDTEAFF. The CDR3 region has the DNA TGTGCCAGCAGCCGCCTTTGGCAGGGCGACACTGAAGCTTTCTTT.